The 11 T cell receptor beta chains below were found in one sample sequenced in a study of CD8 T cells in Susac syndrome. The RNA, about 0.5 to 1 ug, was put through reverse transcription using random hexamers. TCRdb redid the calling of the immunoSEQ multiplex PCR reads with MiXCR, one entry per CDR3 protein. Here the sample spans about 170,000 distinct CDR3 sequences, approximately 93% being singletons. The sequenced sample consisted of CD4+ T cells from PBMCs. These receptor sequences come from a human donor with multiple sclerosis.

The chain links TRBV5-4 to TRBJ2-1, with D perhaps TRBD2 (6 bases). V shed 3 bases and J shed 0 bases, with 16 bases lying between them. The germline CDR1 and CDR2 sequences are SGHNT and YYREEE (reference sequence). This CDR3 has 17 residues. The CDR3 here is CASSWGGSGSSYNEQFF. For the CDR3, the DNA is TGTGCCAGCAGCTGGGGTGGTAGCGGCAGCTCCTACAATGAGCAGTTCTTC. Variable domain in full (rest from reference TRBV5-4 and TRBJ2-1): ETGVTQSPTHLIKTRGQQVTLRCSSQSGHNTVSWYQQALGQGPQFIFQYYREEENGRGNFPPRFSGLQFPNYSSELNVNALELDDSALYLCASSWGGSGSSYNEQFFGPGTRLTVL.

The rearrangement joins TRBV5-6 to TRBJ2-5, with D tentatively TRBD1 or TRBD2 (5 bases each). The length of the CDR3 is 14 residues. Deletions cut 3 bases from V and 3 bases from J, with 12 bases between. Per germline, CDR1 SGHDT and CDR2 YYEEEE. In DNA, the CDR3 is TGTGCCAGCAGCTACCGGGACGGTAAAGAGACCCAGTACTTC. Translation gives CASSYRDGKETQYF.

The chain combines TRBV4-1 with TRBJ2-2, with 11 bases that match TRBD2. From germline, CDR1 is MGHRA and CDR2 YSYEKL. J lost 3 bases, V lost 8 bases, and 5 bases had no gene match. The CDR3 loop spans 15 amino acids. The CDR3 DNA is TGCGCCAGCTCCATAGCGGGGGGGGACACCGGGGAGCTGTTTTTT. It codes for CASSIAGGDTGELFF.

CDR3 sequence reads: CASSLWSAGSQPQHF. In DNA, the CDR3 is TGTGCCAGCAGTTTGTGGTCGGCAGGGAGTCAGCCCCAGCATTTT. The chain is built from TRBV28 and TRBJ1-5; D perhaps matches TRBD1 (5 bases). In germline, CDR1 is MDHEN, CDR2 SYDVKM. This CDR3 spans 15 amino acids. Trimming removed 3 bases from V and 6 bases from J, with 15 bases in between. The variable domain in full, completed from reference TRBV28 and TRBJ1-5, reads DVKVTQSSRYLVKRTGEKVFLECVQDMDHENMFWYRQDPGLGLRLIYFSYDVKMKEKGDIPEGYSVSREKKERFSLILESASTNQTSMYLCASSLWSAGSQPQHFGDGTRLSIL.

This sequence joins TRBV4-3 and TRBJ2-2, with 7 bases identical to TRBD2. The V gene end was trimmed by 6 bases and the J gene end by 7 bases; junction bases not matched to a gene: 11. The CDR3 is made up of 15 amino acids. Per the germline V gene, CDR1 is LGHNA and CDR2 is YSLEER. CDR3 nucleotides: TGCGCCAGCAGTCGGGAGGCCGGGAGTGTCGGGGAGCTGTTTTTT. Its protein is CASSREAGSVGELFF.

This clonotype was detected once. The chain combines TRBV19 with TRBJ2-7; possibly TRBD1 for D (6 bases). Germline CDR1 LNHDA, CDR2 SQIVND (reference sequence). V gave up 5 bases and J gave up 2 bases, with 16 bases separating them. The CDR3 spans 15 residues. The CDR3 region has the DNA TGTGCCAGTAGTTTATCCAGGGGAGATCCCTACGAGCAGTACTTC. As protein: CASSLSRGDPYEQYF.

This clonotype came up once. The J gene is TRBJ2-5, the V gene TRBV28; possible D gene TRBD2, 7 bases. CDR3 length equals 15 residues. V gave up 5 bases and J gave up 6 bases, with 19 bases separating them. Germline-derived CDR1 and CDR2 are MDHEN and SYDVKM. The CDR3 bases are TGTGCCAGCAGTCCTTATCGGGGGGCGCTGAAGACCCAGTACTTC. Translated, it gives CASSPYRGALKTQYF.

The chain carries TRBV6-1 and TRBJ1-5; D is uncertain. V was cut by 2 bases and J by 5 bases, with 7 bases left in between. The CDR3 is 13 amino acids. CDR1 is MNHNS, CDR2 SASEGT, per germline. The CDR3 spells CASSEFRDQPQHF. The CDR3 bases are TGTGCCAGCAGTGAATTTCGTGATCAGCCCCAGCATTTT.

The V gene is TRBV20-1, the J gene TRBJ2-7; D is perhaps TRBD2 (5 bases). The germline CDR1 and CDR2 sequences are DFQATT and SNEGSKA (reference sequence). Trimming took off 1 base at V and 0 bases at J, with 16 bases between the two ends. CDR3 size: 16 residues. CDR3: CSARVGNSRASYEQYF. The CDR3 DNA sequence: TGCAGTGCTAGAGTCGGGAATAGCCGTGCCTCCTACGAGCAGTACTTC.

This clonotype was counted once. This rearrangement joins TRBV20-1 to TRBJ2-5, with 9 bases that match TRBD1. The V gene's germline CDR1 is DFQATT and CDR2 SNEGSKA (reference sequence). This CDR3 has 15 amino acids. With 0 bases clipped from V and 5 bases from J, the junction kept 7 bases outside the gene matches. The CDR3 sequence is CSARDRTGAGETQYF. The CDR3 DNA reads TGCAGTGCTAGAGATAGGACAGGGGCAGGGGAGACCCAGTACTTC.

The genes are TRBV19 and TRBJ1-2; 7 nucleotides line up with TRBD1. CDR3 size: 12 residues. Germline assignment: CDR1 LNHDA and CDR2 SQIVND (reference sequence). V lost 4 bases to trimming and J lost 7 bases; unmatched junction nucleotides: 3. The CDR3 bases are TGTGCCAGTAGTACAGGGGGGTTTGGCTACACCTTC. Translation gives CASSTGGFGYTF.